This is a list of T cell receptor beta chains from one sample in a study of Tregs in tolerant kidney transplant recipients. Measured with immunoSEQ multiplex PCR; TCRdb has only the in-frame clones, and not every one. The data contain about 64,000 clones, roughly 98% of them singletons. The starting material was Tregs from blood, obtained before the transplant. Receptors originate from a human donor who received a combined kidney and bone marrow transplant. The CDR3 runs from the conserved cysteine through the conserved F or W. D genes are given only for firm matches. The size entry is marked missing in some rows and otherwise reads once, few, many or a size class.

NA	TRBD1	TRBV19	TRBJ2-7	TGTGCCAGTAGATCGACAGGGGTGTCGTACGAGCAGTACTTC	CASRSTGVSYEQYF
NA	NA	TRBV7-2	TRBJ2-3	TGTGCCAGCAGACCTAGGACCGGGACACTCTACACAGATACGCAGTATTTT	CASRPRTGTLYTDTQYF
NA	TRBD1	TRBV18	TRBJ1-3	TGTGCCAGCGCACCATTCGGACAGGGGGCTGGAAACACCATATATTTT	CASAPFGQGAGNTIYF
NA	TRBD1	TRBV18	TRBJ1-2	TGTGCCAGCTCCGGCGTCTTGGGACAGTTCTATGGCTACACCTTC	CASSGVLGQFYGYTF
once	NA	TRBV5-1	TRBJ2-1	TGCGCCAGCAGCCGAATACGTGACTCCCTCTCCTACAATGAGCAGTTCTTC	CASSRIRDSLSYNEQFF
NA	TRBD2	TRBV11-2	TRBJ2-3	TGTGCCAGCAGCTTGAGACTAGCGGGACGGATGGACACAGATACGCAGTATTTT	CASSLRLAGRMDTDTQYF
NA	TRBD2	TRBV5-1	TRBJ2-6	TGCGCCAGCAGCCCGACGATAGCGGGGGGAGGATCTGGGGCCAACGTCCTGACTTTC	CASSPTIAGGGSGANVLTF
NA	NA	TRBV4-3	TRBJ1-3	TGCGCCAGCAGCCAAGGGAGGGTTAGAAACACCATATATTTT	CASSQGRVRNTIYF
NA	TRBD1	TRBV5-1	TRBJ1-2	TGCGCCAGCACGGACAGGCAAGGTGATGGCTACACCTTC	CASTDRQGDGYTF
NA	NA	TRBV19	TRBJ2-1	TGTGCCAGTAGTACCGACAGCAGCTCCTACAATGAGCAGTTCTTC	CASSTDSSSYNEQFF
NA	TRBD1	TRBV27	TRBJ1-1	TGTGCCAGCAGATATAGGGGGCTGAACACTGAAGCTTTCTTT	CASRYRGLNTEAFF
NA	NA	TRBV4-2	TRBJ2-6	TGTGCCAGCAGCCCCCCGATGGGAGTCTCTGGGGCCAACGTCCTGACTTTC	CASSPPMGVSGANVLTF
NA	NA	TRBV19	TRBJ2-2	TGTGCCAGTAGTATTCCCTTCTCCGCGTTCGACTACACCGGGGAGCTGTTTTTT	CASSIPFSAFDYTGELFF
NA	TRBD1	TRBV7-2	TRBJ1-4	TGTGCCAGCAGCTACCGGGACAGGGGATATGTTAATGAAAAACTGTTTTTT	CASSYRDRGYVNEKLFF
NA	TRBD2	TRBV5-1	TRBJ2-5	TGCGCCAGCGCCCCTAGCGGGGGGGTGCAAGAGACCCAGTACTTC	CASAPSGGVQETQYF
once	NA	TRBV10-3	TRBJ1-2	TGTGCCATCAGTGAGGGACTGAGCAGCGGGGGCTACACCTTC	CAISEGLSSGGYTF
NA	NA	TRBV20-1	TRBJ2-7	TGCAGTGCTAAAGACATCTACGAGCAGTACTTC	CSAKDIYEQYF
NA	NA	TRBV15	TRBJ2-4	TGTGCCACCAGCAGAGCCAGTGATGCCAAAAACATTCAGTACTTC	CATSRASDAKNIQYF
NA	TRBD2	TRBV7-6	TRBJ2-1	TGTGCCAGCAGCCCCCGGACTAGCGGGAGGACCAATGAGCAGTTCTTC	CASSPRTSGRTNEQFF
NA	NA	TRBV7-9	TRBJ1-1	TGTGCCAGCAGCTTCGGGGCTTTCTTT	CASSFGAFF
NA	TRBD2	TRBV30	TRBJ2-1	TGTGCCCTAGCGGGTTCGATCTACAATGAGCAGTTCTTC	CALAGSIYNEQFF
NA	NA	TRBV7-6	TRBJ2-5	TGTGCCAGCAGCTTAGCGGGGGGGCCCGGGCAAGAGACCCAGTACTTC	CASSLAGGPGQETQYF
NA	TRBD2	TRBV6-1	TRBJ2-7	TGTGCCAGCAGAGTGGGGGGGGGCGAGCAGTACTTC	CASRVGGGEQYF
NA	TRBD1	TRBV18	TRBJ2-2	TGTGCCAGCTCACGACGGACAGGAACAATGAACACCGGGGAGCTGTTTTTT	CASSRRTGTMNTGELFF
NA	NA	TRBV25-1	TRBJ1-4	TGTGCCAGCAGTGAATATGGGGGAGGTAATGAAAAACTGTTTTTT	CASSEYGGGNEKLFF
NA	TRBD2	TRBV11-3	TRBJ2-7	TGTGCCAGCAGCTTAGCTCACCGTGGCGGGAGCTCCTACGAGCAGTACTTC	CASSLAHRGGSSYEQYF
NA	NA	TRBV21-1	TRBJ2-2	TGTGCCAGCAACTGCCGACAGGGGGCTGACACCGGGGAGCTGTTTTTT	CASNCRQGADTGELFF
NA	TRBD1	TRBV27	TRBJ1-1	TGTGCCAGCAGTTTAATGGGACAGCCCCCTTTCTTT	CASSLMGQPPFF
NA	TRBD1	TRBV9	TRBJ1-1	TGTGCCAGCAGCGTACTCCCCCCTACAGGGGGGTTCCCGGGTACTGAAGCTTTCTTT	CASSVLPPTGGFPGTEAFF
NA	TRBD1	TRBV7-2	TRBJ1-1	TGTGCCAGCAGCCTAGGGCTTACAGGGGGAGATGGTGAAGCTTTCTTT	CASSLGLTGGDGEAFF
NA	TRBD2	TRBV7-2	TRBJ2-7	TGTGCCAGCAGCTTGGGGCCCGGGACTAGCGGCTCCTACGAGCAGTACTTC	CASSLGPGTSGSYEQYF
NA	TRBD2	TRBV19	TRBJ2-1	TGTGCCAGTACAAGCGGGAGGGTTGAGCAGTTCTTC	CASTSGRVEQFF
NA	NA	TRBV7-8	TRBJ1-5	TGTGCCAGCAGCGCAGGGGCCCAGCCCCAGCATTTT	CASSAGAQPQHF
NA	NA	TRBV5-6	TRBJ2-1	TGTGCCAGCAGCGCTGGACTGTTCTACAATGAGCAGTTCTTC	CASSAGLFYNEQFF
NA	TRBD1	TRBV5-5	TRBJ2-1	TGTGCCAGCAGCTCCGGGACAGGGGGCATGAATGAGCAGTTCTTC	CASSSGTGGMNEQFF
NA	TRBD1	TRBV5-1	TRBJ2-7	TGCGCCAGCAGCTTGGGGGACAGGAAATACGAGCAGTACTTC	CASSLGDRKYEQYF
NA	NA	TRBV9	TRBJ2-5	TGTGCCAGCAGCGTAGGGCAGGGACTCTTCTCGTCCCAGTACTTC	CASSVGQGLFSSQYF
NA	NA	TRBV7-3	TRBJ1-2	TGTGCCAGCAGCTTAGGGCCCGACTATGGCTACACCTTC	CASSLGPDYGYTF
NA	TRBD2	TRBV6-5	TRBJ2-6	TGTGCCAGCAAACCGGGGGGTCGTGGGGCCAACGTCCTGACTTTC	CASKPGGRGANVLTF
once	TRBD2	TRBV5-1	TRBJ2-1	TGCGCCAGCAGCTTGACTAGCGGGAACCTGTACAATGAGCAGTTCTTC	CASSLTSGNLYNEQFF
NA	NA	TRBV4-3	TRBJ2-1	TGCGCCAGCAGCCAGCGTTACGCTATGGACAATGAGCAGTTCTTC	CASSQRYAMDNEQFF
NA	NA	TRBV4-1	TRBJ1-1	TGCGCCAGCAGCCAAGGTCGGTATGCGAACACTGAAGCTTTCTTT	CASSQGRYANTEAFF
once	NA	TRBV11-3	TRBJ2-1	TGTGCCAGCAGCCTACAGGGTTCCTACAATGAGCAGTTCTTC	CASSLQGSYNEQFF
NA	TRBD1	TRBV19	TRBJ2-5	TGTGCCAGTAGCCGGACAGGCCAAGAGACCCAGTACTTC	CASSRTGQETQYF
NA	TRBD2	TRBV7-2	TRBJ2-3	TGTGCCAGCAGCACGGGACTAGCGGCTAGCACAGATACGCAGTATTTT	CASSTGLAASTDTQYF